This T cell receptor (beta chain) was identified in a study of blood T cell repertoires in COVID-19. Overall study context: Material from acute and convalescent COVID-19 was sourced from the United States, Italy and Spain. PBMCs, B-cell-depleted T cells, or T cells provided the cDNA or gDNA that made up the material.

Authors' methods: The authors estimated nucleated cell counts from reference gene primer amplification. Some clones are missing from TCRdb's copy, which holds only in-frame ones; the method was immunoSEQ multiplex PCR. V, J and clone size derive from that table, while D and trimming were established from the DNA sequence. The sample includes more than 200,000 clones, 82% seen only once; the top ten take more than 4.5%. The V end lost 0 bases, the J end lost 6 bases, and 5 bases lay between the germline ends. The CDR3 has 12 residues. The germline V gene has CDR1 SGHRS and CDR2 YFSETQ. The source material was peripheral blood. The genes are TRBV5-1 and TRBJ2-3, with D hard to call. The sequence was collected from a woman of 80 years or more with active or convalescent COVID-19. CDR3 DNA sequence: TGCGCCAGCAGCTTGGCGGTGGATACGCAGTATTTT. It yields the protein CASSLAVDTQYF.